This is a list of T cell receptor beta chains from one sample in a study of cytotoxic CD8 clonotypes in ibrutinib-treated CLL. Only in-frame clones appear in the TCRdb table, and some are missing; sequencing was by immunoSEQ multiplex PCR. The table shows around 70,000 clones, with approximately 70% occurring only once. Sequencing was performed on PBMCs, taken after 12 months of ibrutinib treatment. The receptor set was obtained from a human donor with chronic lymphocytic leukemia. Each CDR3 is given with its conserved first and last residue. Each record gives: CDR3 protein, clone size, J gene, V gene. The size entry is marked missing in some rows and otherwise reads once, few, many or a size class.

cdr3_aa: CASGLVQRQGRYQETQYF; clone_size: .; j_call: TRBJ2-5; v_call: TRBV12-5
cdr3_aa: CASSPYSGTGRQPQHF; clone_size: once; j_call: TRBJ1-5; v_call: TRBV7-2
cdr3_aa: CASRPTGILQETQYF; clone_size: .; j_call: TRBJ2-5; v_call: TRBV28
cdr3_aa: CASSLGLSSTDTQYF; clone_size: .; j_call: TRBJ2-3; v_call: TRBV5-1
cdr3_aa: CASSWTSGGELFF; clone_size: .; j_call: TRBJ2-2; v_call: TRBV5-4
cdr3_aa: CASSLQAGPYEQYF; clone_size: .; j_call: TRBJ2-7; v_call: TRBV11-2
cdr3_aa: CASSRTAVEGTGELFF; clone_size: .; j_call: TRBJ2-2; v_call: TRBV19
cdr3_aa: CASSVGRAAPAGELFF; clone_size: .; j_call: TRBJ2-2; v_call: TRBV2
cdr3_aa: CASSLDSFRGNEQFF; clone_size: .; j_call: TRBJ2-1; v_call: TRBV11-3
cdr3_aa: CASSSQDSSTNEKLFF; clone_size: .; j_call: TRBJ1-4; v_call: TRBV7-9
cdr3_aa: CSVVVRAETQYF; clone_size: .; j_call: TRBJ2-5; v_call: TRBV29-1
cdr3_aa: CASSTTNGDEQETQYF; clone_size: .; j_call: TRBJ2-5; v_call: TRBV9
cdr3_aa: CASSPSGTGSGLRREQFF; clone_size: .; j_call: TRBJ2-1; v_call: TRBV27
cdr3_aa: CASSHSGQGGNTIYF; clone_size: medium-sized; j_call: TRBJ1-3; v_call: TRBV4-3
cdr3_aa: CASSPFSEWSEQFF; clone_size: .; j_call: TRBJ2-1; v_call: TRBV6-5
cdr3_aa: CASTRDRAYGYTF; clone_size: .; j_call: TRBJ1-2; v_call: TRBV2
cdr3_aa: CAISGGDLHTDTQYF; clone_size: .; j_call: TRBJ2-3; v_call: TRBV10-3
cdr3_aa: CASSWGQGKNEQFF; clone_size: .; j_call: TRBJ2-1; v_call: TRBV5-1
cdr3_aa: CASSPFGQNQETQYF; clone_size: .; j_call: TRBJ2-5; v_call: TRBV18
cdr3_aa: CASRGGGLNQPQHF; clone_size: .; j_call: TRBJ1-5; v_call: TRBV19
cdr3_aa: CASSLVRGFEAFF; clone_size: .; j_call: TRBJ1-1; v_call: TRBV7-8
cdr3_aa: CASSEDRNTEAFF; clone_size: .; j_call: TRBJ1-1; v_call: TRBV18
cdr3_aa: CASQTKRGGLYEQYF; clone_size: .; j_call: TRBJ2-7; v_call: TRBV27
cdr3_aa: CASSQAQGPYGYTF; clone_size: .; j_call: TRBJ1-2; v_call: TRBV14
cdr3_aa: CASKSSQGNTEAFF; clone_size: .; j_call: TRBJ1-1; v_call: TRBV7-3
cdr3_aa: CASTDGTQYF; clone_size: .; j_call: TRBJ2-3; v_call: TRBV7-7
cdr3_aa: CASSLGLVPTNEKLFF; clone_size: few; j_call: TRBJ1-4; v_call: TRBV5-5
cdr3_aa: CAAGTGNSPLHF; clone_size: few; j_call: TRBJ1-6; v_call: TRBV7-9
cdr3_aa: CASSLWGATNEKLFF; clone_size: .; j_call: TRBJ1-4; v_call: TRBV7-8
cdr3_aa: CSALLAGDYTGELFF; clone_size: .; j_call: TRBJ2-2; v_call: TRBV29-1
cdr3_aa: CASSRDRVNEKLFF; clone_size: .; j_call: TRBJ1-4; v_call: TRBV6-5
cdr3_aa: CASSSNTYTGELFF; clone_size: .; j_call: TRBJ2-2; v_call: TRBV7-2
cdr3_aa: CASTPLGVIPTEAFF; clone_size: .; j_call: TRBJ1-1; v_call: TRBV14
cdr3_aa: CASSKIPWDTIYF; clone_size: few; j_call: TRBJ1-3; v_call: TRBV7-9
cdr3_aa: CASSLAPGREAFF; clone_size: once; j_call: TRBJ1-1; v_call: TRBV7-2
cdr3_aa: CASSSRDRNEKLFF; clone_size: .; j_call: TRBJ1-4; v_call: TRBV7-9
cdr3_aa: CASSQAGGLSPLHF; clone_size: .; j_call: TRBJ1-6; v_call: TRBV4-2
cdr3_aa: CASSLDRGSPLHF; clone_size: .; j_call: TRBJ1-6; v_call: TRBV5-8
cdr3_aa: CASSPGTAGEQYF; clone_size: .; j_call: TRBJ2-7; v_call: TRBV7-9
cdr3_aa: CASSPPDRNTEAFF; clone_size: .; j_call: TRBJ1-1; v_call: TRBV5-6
cdr3_aa: CASSLQSPYGYTF; clone_size: few; j_call: TRBJ1-2; v_call: TRBV2
cdr3_aa: CASSFETGYYEQYF; clone_size: few; j_call: TRBJ2-7; v_call: TRBV7-9
cdr3_aa: CASRLGPDTQYF; clone_size: .; j_call: TRBJ2-3; v_call: TRBV5-4
cdr3_aa: CASSPGTGSTGELFF; clone_size: .; j_call: TRBJ2-2; v_call: TRBV5-1
cdr3_aa: CASSLARTGGRNIQYF; clone_size: .; j_call: TRBJ2-4; v_call: TRBV11-2
cdr3_aa: CASSFGTGGYTDTQYF; clone_size: .; j_call: TRBJ2-3; v_call: TRBV6-6
cdr3_aa: CASSPSRSGNTIYF; clone_size: .; j_call: TRBJ1-3; v_call: TRBV4-2
cdr3_aa: CASSQGIGGKSYNEQFF; clone_size: .; j_call: TRBJ2-1; v_call: TRBV14
cdr3_aa: CASSLALPGGGYEQYF; clone_size: .; j_call: TRBJ2-7; v_call: TRBV7-8
cdr3_aa: CASSGQGVRETQYF; clone_size: .; j_call: TRBJ2-5; v_call: TRBV2
cdr3_aa: CASTTPEGLGTDTQYF; clone_size: once; j_call: TRBJ2-3; v_call: TRBV5-1
cdr3_aa: CASSPTILAEQYF; clone_size: few; j_call: TRBJ2-7; v_call: TRBV11-2
cdr3_aa: CATSSGVSWPVIQETQYF; clone_size: once; j_call: TRBJ2-5; v_call: TRBV15